This TCR beta chain was found in a study of monozygotic twins with cystic fibrosis. V shed 4 bases and J shed 5 bases, with 19 bases lying between them. The CDR3 runs to 15 residues. Germline CDR1 is SGDLS and CDR2 is YYNGEE. The protocol was immunoSEQ multiplex PCR, while the TCRdb copy is restricted to in-frame clones and leaves out a portion. The repertoire holds 20,000 to 25,000 clones, with around 98% as singletons. Points from the study as a whole: Median Simpson clonality of roughly 0.0093 suggested naive T cells predominated. J usage was most co-twin-similar in 8 of 16 pairs, V in 13.

A remark on this clone: Its antigen is unidentified.

The clonotype was recovered from a girl aged 10 to 17 with cystic fibrosis. V gene TRBV9 combines with J gene TRBJ2-7, with D perhaps TRBD2 (6 bases). Sequencing was carried out using blood. Written as DNA, the CDR3 is TGTGCCAGCAGCCCCTTTCGGGCGGGATTAAACGAGCAGTACTTC. Protein: CASSPFRAGLNEQYF.